This TCR beta chain was sequenced for a study of blood T cell repertoires in COVID-19. For the study at large: T cells, B-cell-depleted T cells, or PBMCs provided the cDNA or gDNA that served as material.

Clones were sequenced by immunoSEQ multiplex PCR, and TCRdb holds only the in-frame ones, with some missing. The table has more than 100,000 clones, about 79% seen once; the top ten hold about a sixth. The CDR3 is made up of 16 amino acids. Trimming left V 4 bases short and J 5 bases short, with 18 bases between. CDR1 is MNHEY and CDR2 is SVGAGI in the germline V gene. Sample: peripheral blood. V usage is TRBV6-5 and J usage is TRBJ1-3; D is unresolved. The clonotype comes from a woman aged 45-59 years with acute or convalescent COVID-19. The CDR3 protein is CASSSQWEKGRNTIYF. CDR3 nucleotides: TGTGCCAGCAGTTCCCAGTGGGAGAAGGGCAGAAACACCATATATTTT.